The clone carrying this T cell receptor (beta chain) was seen repeatedly, ten times or more. Its antigen remains unidentified. The CDR3 sequence is 13 residues long. The ends were cut back, 2 bases at V and 4 bases at J, with 5 bases in the middle. From germline, CDR1 is SEHNR and CDR2 FQNEAQ (reference sequence). This sample was included in a study of human T cells and chemical hapten exposure. Study-wide background: Patients' scalps got diphenylcyclopropenone weekly throughout the approximately 25-week study. Small differences in pooled library volume mainly drove the variation in TCR yields per sample.

TCRdb analysed the RACE reads with MiXCR anew, one entry per CDR3 protein. Of approximately 69,000 distinct CDR3 sequences in the sample, approximately 10% were seen once. Whole-study results and caveats: Significantly greater numbers of large CDR3 similarity clusters came from expanded TCRs than from controls. With patch test score, the counts of PT1 expanded TCRs showed a positive correlation.

As to time point: patch test 2, 6 weeks after DPC sensitization. Treatment meaning: therapeutic diphenylcyclopropenone sensitization with weekly scalp DPC. The sequence derives from a woman aged 45-59 years with alopecia areata. Some clones in this sample may be carry-over from other donors' samples. The sequences come from whole blood, collected in connection with sensitization to the hapten diphenylcyclopropenone (DPC). V and J are TRBV7-9 and TRBJ2-2; D is unresolved. The CDR3 DNA sequence: TGTGCCAGCAGCTTAATTGGCACCGGGGAGCTGTTTTTT. Translated: CASSLIGTGELFF.